A selection of T cell receptor beta chains follows, all from one sample in a study of blood T cell repertoires in COVID-19. The data were produced by immunoSEQ multiplex PCR, yet TCRdb's version contains in-frame clones alone and is incomplete. The profile shows around 88,000 clones, around 80% of them singletons. Source material: peripheral blood. All receptors derive from a man in his fifties or sixties who had recovered from COVID-19. Each CDR3 is given with its conserved first and last residue. A D gene is named only where the DNA matches it firmly. Expanded clones get a size class; other rows say once, few or many, or leave the size out.

CDR3 DNA: TGTGCCAGCAGCGCTTTTTTTGGGGAGACAGATACGCAGTATTTT
CDR3 protein: CASSAFFGETDTQYF
V gene: TRBV9
J gene: TRBJ2-3
D gene: .
clone size: .

CDR3 DNA: TGTGCCAGCAGCCCCAGGGGGAGCACAGATACGCAGTATTTT
CDR3 protein: CASSPRGSTDTQYF
V gene: TRBV3-1/TRBV3-2
J gene: TRBJ2-3
D gene: TRBD1
clone size: .

CDR3 DNA: TGTGCCAGCAGCATCACAGGGAGCGAAAAACTGTTTTTT
CDR3 protein: CASSITGSEKLFF
V gene: TRBV7-9
J gene: TRBJ1-4
D gene: .
clone size: .

CDR3 DNA: TGTGCCAGCAGTACCGGGACAGGGCACGGAAACACCATATATTTT
CDR3 protein: CASSTGTGHGNTIYF
V gene: TRBV6-5
J gene: TRBJ1-3
D gene: TRBD1
clone size: .

CDR3 DNA: TGCGCCAGCAGCCAAGATCACAGGGTATATGAAAAACTGTTTTTT
CDR3 protein: CASSQDHRVYEKLFF
V gene: TRBV4-1
J gene: TRBJ1-4
D gene: .
clone size: .

CDR3 DNA: TGTGCCAGCAGTGTACGGGGGTTCTTTAGGGGTGGCTACACCTTC
CDR3 protein: CASSVRGFFRGGYTF
V gene: TRBV5-6
J gene: TRBJ1-2
D gene: .
clone size: .

CDR3 DNA: TGTGCCAGCAGACCCACAGGGTTTTTAGGCACTGAAGCTTTCTTT
CDR3 protein: CASRPTGFLGTEAFF
V gene: TRBV2
J gene: TRBJ1-1
D gene: .
clone size: .

CDR3 DNA: TGTGCCAGCCGAGGGGCAGGGAGGGAGACCCAGTACTTC
CDR3 protein: CASRGAGRETQYF
V gene: TRBV27
J gene: TRBJ2-5
D gene: .
clone size: .

CDR3 DNA: TGTGCCAGCAGCTTGGTAGGAGGTCAATTCTCTTCACCCCTCCACTTT
CDR3 protein: CASSLVGGQFSSPLHF
V gene: TRBV5-6
J gene: TRBJ1-6
D gene: .
clone size: .

CDR3 DNA: TGCGCCAGCAGCTTGGCTAGCGGGTACACAGATACGCAGTATTTT
CDR3 protein: CASSLASGYTDTQYF
V gene: TRBV5-1
J gene: TRBJ2-3
D gene: TRBD2
clone size: .

CDR3 DNA: TGTGCCAGTAGTATACTTCAGGGGGTAGTCACCGGGGAGCTGTTTTTT
CDR3 protein: CASSILQGVVTGELFF
V gene: TRBV19
J gene: TRBJ2-2
D gene: TRBD1
clone size: .

CDR3 DNA: TGTGCCAGCGCCTCCTCCGGGACTAGTCTTTTAGGGGAGCTGTTTTTT
CDR3 protein: CASASSGTSLLGELFF
V gene: TRBV25-1
J gene: TRBJ2-2
D gene: TRBD2
clone size: .

CDR3 DNA: TGTGCCAGCAGCCAAGGGGGACTAGTCGCCTACAATGAGCAGTTCTTC
CDR3 protein: CASSQGGLVAYNEQFF
V gene: TRBV3-1/TRBV3-2
J gene: TRBJ2-1
D gene: TRBD2
clone size: .

CDR3 DNA: TGTGCCAGCAGCTCACAGTTGAACACTGAAGCTTTCTTT
CDR3 protein: CASSSQLNTEAFF
V gene: TRBV11-2
J gene: TRBJ1-1
D gene: .
clone size: .

CDR3 DNA: TGTGCCAGCAGCTTTGGGAGTGAGACCCAGTACTTC
CDR3 protein: CASSFGSETQYF
V gene: TRBV7-9
J gene: TRBJ2-5
D gene: .
clone size: .

CDR3 DNA: TGTGCCAGCAGCGTCGAAGCGGGTGACATTCAGTACTTC
CDR3 protein: CASSVEAGDIQYF
V gene: TRBV9
J gene: TRBJ2-4
D gene: .
clone size: .

CDR3 DNA: TGTGCCAGCTCCCTCGGACAGCTCCAAACCTCCTACGAGCAGTACTTC
CDR3 protein: CASSLGQLQTSYEQYF
V gene: TRBV18
J gene: TRBJ2-7
D gene: .
clone size: .

CDR3 DNA: TGTGCCAGCAGCGTAACCGGGGACAATGAGCAGTTCTTC
CDR3 protein: CASSVTGDNEQFF
V gene: TRBV9
J gene: TRBJ2-1
D gene: .
clone size: .

CDR3 DNA: TGTGCCAGCAGTCTCCACACCAGGACTAGCGGGAGCTCCTACAATGAGCAGTTCTTC
CDR3 protein: CASSLHTRTSGSSYNEQFF
V gene: TRBV28
J gene: TRBJ2-1
D gene: TRBD2
clone size: .

CDR3 DNA: TGTGCCAGCAGTTTATCCAGGGCTGGACAGGGATCCACCGGGGAGCTGTTTTTT
CDR3 protein: CASSLSRAGQGSTGELFF
V gene: TRBV28
J gene: TRBJ2-2
D gene: TRBD1
clone size: .

CDR3 DNA: TGTGCCAGCAGCCAAGCCCCGGGACAGAGCTACGAGCAGTACTTC
CDR3 protein: CASSQAPGQSYEQYF
V gene: TRBV4-2
J gene: TRBJ2-7
D gene: TRBD1
clone size: .

CDR3 DNA: TGTGCCAGCAGTGACATGGCTGCGGGGACGCAGTATTTT
CDR3 protein: CASSDMAAGTQYF
V gene: TRBV6-1
J gene: TRBJ2-3
D gene: .
clone size: .

CDR3 DNA: TGTGCCAGCAGCTTCACCGGGACAGTCGACAATGAGCAGTTCTTC
CDR3 protein: CASSFTGTVDNEQFF
V gene: TRBV5-5
J gene: TRBJ2-1
D gene: TRBD1
clone size: .

CDR3 DNA: TGTGCCCGCATAACAGGGAAATCCGGGGAGCTGTTTTTT
CDR3 protein: CARITGKSGELFF
V gene: TRBV30
J gene: TRBJ2-2
D gene: .
clone size: .

CDR3 DNA: TGTGCCAGCAGCGTTTGGGGCCCGACCTACAATGAGCAGTTCTTC
CDR3 protein: CASSVWGPTYNEQFF
V gene: TRBV5-8
J gene: TRBJ2-1
D gene: .
clone size: .

CDR3 DNA: TGTGCCACCCGAGCGGGAGGTTACGAGCAGTACTTC
CDR3 protein: CATRAGGYEQYF
V gene: TRBV6-6
J gene: TRBJ2-7
D gene: TRBD2
clone size: once

CDR3 DNA: TGTGCCACCTTACGACAGGGTTTGAACACTGAAGCTTTCTTT
CDR3 protein: CATLRQGLNTEAFF
V gene: TRBV6-5
J gene: TRBJ1-1
D gene: TRBD1
clone size: once

CDR3 DNA: TGCGCCAGCAGCCCGCCGGGACAGGGGTTCCCCGAGCAGTACTTC
CDR3 protein: CASSPPGQGFPEQYF
V gene: TRBV5-1
J gene: TRBJ2-7
D gene: TRBD1
clone size: .

CDR3 DNA: TGCACCAGCAGCCGCCAAGGAGACTCCTGCTCTGGAAACACCATATATTTT
CDR3 protein: CTSSRQGDSCSGNTIYF
V gene: TRBV1
J gene: TRBJ1-3
D gene: .
clone size: .

CDR3 DNA: TGTGCTAGTGGTTCCGGGACAGGGGCGACCAACTATGGCTACACCTTC
CDR3 protein: CASGSGTGATNYGYTF
V gene: TRBV12-5
J gene: TRBJ1-2
D gene: TRBD1
clone size: .

CDR3 DNA: TGTGCCAGCTCACCCGACAGGGGCTCCTACGAGCAGTACTTC
CDR3 protein: CASSPDRGSYEQYF
V gene: TRBV18
J gene: TRBJ2-7
D gene: TRBD1
clone size: .

CDR3 DNA: TGTGCCAGCAGCCAAGTCTCAACTAGCTCTCCCCCCCGAGATACGCAGTATTTT
CDR3 protein: CASSQVSTSSPPRDTQYF
V gene: TRBV3-1/TRBV3-2
J gene: TRBJ2-3
D gene: .
clone size: few

CDR3 DNA: TGCGCCAGCAGCCTAGGACTGTACGAGCAGTACTTC
CDR3 protein: CASSLGLYEQYF
V gene: TRBV5-1
J gene: TRBJ2-7
D gene: .
clone size: .

CDR3 DNA: TGTGCCAGCAAATTTTCGGGTGGGAGCAATCAGCCCCAGCATTTT
CDR3 protein: CASKFSGGSNQPQHF
V gene: TRBV21-1
J gene: TRBJ1-5
D gene: .
clone size: .

CDR3 DNA: TGTGCCAGCAGCTTAGCTAGATGGGCAGATACGCAGTATTTT
CDR3 protein: CASSLARWADTQYF
V gene: TRBV11-3
J gene: TRBJ2-3
D gene: .
clone size: .